A single sample is the source of the 13 T cell receptor beta chains below, sequenced in a study of blood T cell repertoires in COVID-19. Generated by immunoSEQ multiplex PCR, the TCRdb table keeps only in-frame clones and is missing some. The sample has tens of thousands of clones, 70% to 85% seen once. Sequences were obtained from peripheral blood. These receptors were collected from a woman in her sixties or seventies with acute or convalescent COVID-19.

The rearrangement uses TRBV6-5 and TRBJ1-4, with 8 bases matching TRBD1. J gave up 7 bases and V 6 bases, and 10 bases lay outside the gene matches. The CDR3 sequence is 15 residues long. Looked up from germline, CDR1 is MNHEY and CDR2 is SVGAGI. CDR3 DNA sequence: TGTGCCAGCAGGCCCCAGGGGGCAAGGGGTGAAAAACTGTTTTTT. Translating gives CASRPQGARGEKLFF.

The V and J genes are TRBV7-8 and TRBJ2-7; D possibly corresponds to TRBD1 (6 bases). CDR1 SGHVS and CDR2 FQNEAQ come from the germline V gene. This CDR3 spans 15 amino acids. Trimming shortened V by 3 bases and J by 1 base, and 13 bases separated the two germline ends. Written as DNA, the CDR3 is TGTGCCAGCAGCTTCCCGGCAGGGGAATCCTACGAGCAGTACTTC. As protein: CASSFPAGESYEQYF.

CDR3: CASSRTGTVNSGNTIYF. For the CDR3, the DNA is TGTGCCAGTAGCCGGACCGGGACAGTAAACTCTGGAAACACCATATATTTT. This chain links TRBV19 with TRBJ1-3; the match to TRBD1 covers 7 bases. V lost 6 bases, J lost 0 bases, and 11 bases stayed unmatched. This CDR3 has 17 residues. Germline CDR1 LNHDA, CDR2 SQIVND (reference sequence).

The genes are TRBV27 and TRBJ1-6, with D possibly TRBD1 on 6 matching bases. Germline CDR1 reads MNHEY; CDR2 reads SMNVEV (reference sequence). V lost 2 bases and J lost 11, with 19 bases in between. CDR3 length: 16 amino acids. The CDR3 loop is CASSLGFGGAETPLHF. The CDR3 bases are TGTGCCAGCAGTTTAGGGTTCGGGGGGGCAGAGACACCCCTCCACTTT.

This clone was seen a few times. This chain connects TRBV5-6 to TRBJ1-6; no definite D call. The germline V and J ends were trimmed by 1 base and 10 bases, with 15 bases remaining between them. Germline CDR1 SGHDT, CDR2 YYEEEE. The length of the CDR3 is 15 residues. As DNA, the CDR3 is TGTGCCAGCAGCTTGTTTTCAGGTTTAAGATCACCCCTCCACTTT. Translating gives CASSLFSGLRSPLHF. The whole variable domain, filled in from reference TRBV5-6 and TRBJ1-6, reads DAGVTQSPTHLIKTRGQQVTLRCSPKSGHDTVSWYQQALGQGPQFIFQYYEEEERQRGNFPDRFSGHQFPNYSSELNVNALLLGDSALYLCASSLFSGLRSPLHFGNGTRLTVT.

This clone turned up a few times. This chain joins TRBV28 and TRBJ1-1; TRBD1 aligns across 7 bases. Germline trimming cut 3 bases from V and 5 bases from J; bases unmatched to any gene: 12. Germline CDR1 is MDHEN and CDR2 is SYDVKM. This CDR3 region has 16 residues. The CDR3 spells CASSFPGRGRGTEAFF. The DNA of the CDR3 is TGTGCCAGCAGTTTTCCTGGCAGGGGGAGAGGGACTGAAGCTTTCTTT.

The chain employs TRBV23-1 and TRBJ1-6, with D maybe TRBD1 (6 bases). TRBV23-1 is an ORF, and what it does is uncertain. The CDR3 length is 17 residues. Trimming took 0 bases from V and 7 from J, leaving 16 bases between them. The CDR3 nucleotides read TGCGCCAGCAGTCAATCGCGGCGGCGGACAGAAAATTCACCCCTCCACTTT. Translating it yields CASSQSRRRTENSPLHF.

There are a few counts of this clone. This rearrangement joins TRBV3-1 (or the pseudogene TRBV3-2) to TRBJ1-1; TRBD1 might be the D (6 bases). V was pared by 2 bases and J by 9 bases, with 13 bases between. This CDR3 comprises 13 residues. CDR1 and CDR2 from the germline V gene are LGHDT and YNNKEL (reference sequence). Here the CDR3 DNA reads TGTGCCAGCAGCCAACAGACAGGTGGGAAAGCTTTCTTT. Amino acid sequence: CASSQQTGGKAFF.

The chain links TRBV2 to TRBJ1-4; 9 bases line up with TRBD1. The CDR3 is 15 residues long. Germline CDR1 reads SNHLY; CDR2 reads FYNNEI. V shed 5 bases and J 0 bases; nucleotides not matched to a gene: 1. CDR3 sequence: CASSRQGATNEKLFF. CDR3 in DNA: TGTGCCAGCAGTCGACAGGGGGCAACTAATGAAAAACTGTTTTTT.

This clone was picked up one time. This CDR3 is CASSFVSGYEQYF. The CDR3 DNA reads as TGTGCCAGCAGCTTTGTTAGCGGCTACGAGCAGTACTTC. The gene calls are TRBV5-5 and TRBJ2-7, with D perhaps TRBD2 (6 bases). Germline CDR1 is SGHKS and CDR2 is YYEKEE (reference sequence). CDR3 length: 13 amino acids. The V and J ends lost 2 bases and 3 bases respectively, with 9 bases between them.

The chain recombines TRBV29-1 with TRBJ1-1, with TRBD1 identical over 8 bases. The CDR3 sequence is 12 residues long. The junction had 1 base not matched to a gene; V was cut back by 6 bases and J by 1 base. Germline V CDR1 and CDR2: SQVTM, ANQGSEA. Written as DNA, the CDR3 is TGCAGCGTCGACAGGGGGAACACTGAAGCTTTCTTT. Translated, it gives CSVDRGNTEAFF. The whole variable domain, filled in from reference TRBV29-1 and TRBJ1-1, reads SAVISQKPSRDICQRGTSLTIQCQVDSQVTMMFWYRQQPGQSLTLIATANQGSEATYESGFVIDKFPISRPNLTFSTLTVSNMSPEDSSIYLCSVDRGNTEAFFGQGTRLTVV.

This chain joins TRBV7-8 and TRBJ2-2; D gene ambiguous. Germline V gene data show CDR1 as SGHVS and CDR2 as FQNEAQ. Trimming removed 5 bases from V and 1 base from J, with 5 bases in between. The CDR3 spans 13 residues. As DNA, the CDR3 is TGTGCCAGCAGCCCGGGGAACACCGGGGAGCTGTTTTTT. As protein: CASSPGNTGELFF.

The chain uses TRBV12-3 or TRBV12-4 and TRBJ1-4; 7 bases match TRBD1. This CDR3 contains 13 residues. The V gene end was trimmed by 6 bases and the J gene end by 8 bases; junction bases not matched to a gene: 6. The CDR3 loop reads CASSQTGNEKLFF. Here the CDR3 DNA reads TGTGCCAGCAGCCAGACAGGGAACGAAAAACTGTTTTTT.